This TCR beta chain originates from a study of blood T cell repertoires in COVID-19. Produced via immunoSEQ multiplex PCR; TCRdb's table is partial and in-frame only. The sample carries fewer than 120,000 clones, more than 65% recorded once. Germline values: CDR1 SGHNT, CDR2 YENEEA. V dropped 9 bases and J dropped 8 bases, with 16 bases sitting between them. The CDR3 spans 13 residues. Sequencing was done on a sample of peripheral blood. This chain connects TRBV11-3 to TRBJ1-4, with no clear D. This sequence originates from an elderly woman with acute or convalescent COVID-19. In nucleotides, the CDR3 is TGTGCCAGGGCTTTGGAGTATGGAGAAAAACTGTTTTTT. This codes for CARALEYGEKLFF.